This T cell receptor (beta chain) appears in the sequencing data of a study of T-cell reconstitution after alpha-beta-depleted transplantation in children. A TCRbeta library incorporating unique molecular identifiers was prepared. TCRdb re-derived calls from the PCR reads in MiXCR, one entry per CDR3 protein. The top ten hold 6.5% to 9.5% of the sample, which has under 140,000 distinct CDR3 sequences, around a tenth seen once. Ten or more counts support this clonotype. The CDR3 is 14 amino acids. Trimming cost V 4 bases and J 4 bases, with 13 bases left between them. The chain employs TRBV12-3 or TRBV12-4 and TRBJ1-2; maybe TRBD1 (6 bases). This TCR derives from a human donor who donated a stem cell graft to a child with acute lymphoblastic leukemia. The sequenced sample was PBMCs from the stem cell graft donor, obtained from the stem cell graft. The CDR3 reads CASSSTGTTYGYTF. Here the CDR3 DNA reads TGTGCCAGCAGTTCCACCGGGACAACCTATGGCTACACCTTC.